The present TCR beta chain was sequenced within a study of response to subunit inactivated influenza vaccine. TCRdb reanalysed the RT-PCR reads using MiXCR and keeps one entry per CDR3 protein. The sample lists 200,000 to 250,000 distinct CDR3 sequences, roughly an eighth occurring once. This clonotype was seen a handful of times. The sequencing used non-naive T cells sorted from PBMCs, collected roughly 15 days before vaccination. This clonotype was sampled from a man in his fifties or sixties who received an inactivated influenza vaccine.

The CDR3 reads CASSGGGSYNEQFF. The CDR3, as DNA: TGTGCCAGCAGCGGAGGGGGATCCTACAATGAGCAGTTCTTC. The chain employs TRBV11-2 and TRBJ2-1; D possibly uses TRBD1 or TRBD2 (6 bases each). Per germline, CDR1 SGHAT and CDR2 FQNNGV. The CDR3 is made up of 14 amino acids. V lost 5 bases, J lost 1 base, and 9 bases lay in between.